The next 5 T cell receptor beta chains were all read from a single sample in a study of T cell responses to AZD1222 COVID-19 vaccine. Clones were read by immunoSEQ multiplex PCR, and TCRdb kept only the in-frame ones, dropping some. This listing includes over 130,000 clones. The sequenced sample consisted of peripheral blood. The receptors were sampled from an adult in good health.

V and J are TRBV9 and TRBJ2-2, with TRBD1 as a possible D gene (7 bases). The V gene's germline CDR1 is SGDLS and CDR2 YYNGEE. V dropped 4 bases and J dropped 4 bases, with 17 bases sitting between them. The CDR3 consists of 16 residues. The CDR3 DNA is TGTGCCAGCAGCCCCGGAGCAGGGGGGTCCACCGGGGAGCTGTTTTTT. It is translated as CASSPGAGGSTGELFF.

The CDR3 bases are TGTGCCAGCAGTTTTCCCGCGGGGGGGGGTGAGCAGTTCTTC. This gives the protein CASSFPAGGGEQFF. This sequence joins TRBV6-5 and TRBJ2-1; TRBD2 aligns across 9 bases. This CDR3 contains 14 residues. The germline gives CDR1 MNHEY, CDR2 SVGAGI. V shed 4 bases, J shed 9 bases, and the junction held 7 bases outside the gene matches.

The chain employs TRBV19 and TRBJ2-1, with 8 bases identical to TRBD2. There are 16 residues in the CDR3. Trimming cost V 5 bases and J 0 bases; bases outside gene matches: 6. Germline V gene data show CDR1 as LNHDA and CDR2 as SQIVND (reference sequence). The CDR3: CASSSSGGSSYNEQFF. The CDR3 DNA is TGTGCCAGTAGTTCCAGCGGGGGAAGCTCCTACAATGAGCAGTTCTTC. The variable domain in full, completed from reference TRBV19 and TRBJ2-1, reads DGGITQSPKYLFRKEGQNVTLSCEQNLNHDAMYWYRQDPGQGLRLIYYSQIVNDFQKGDIAEGYSVSREKKESFPLTVTSAQKNPTAFYLCASSSSGGSSYNEQFFGPGTRLTVL.

V and J are TRBV11-2 and TRBJ1-3, with D possibly TRBD1 on 6 matching bases. CDR1 is SGHAT, CDR2 FQNNGV, per germline. The CDR3 spans 16 residues. V was clipped by 4 bases and J by 2 bases, with 15 bases between them. This CDR3 is CASSSTITGTGNTIYF. Written as DNA, the CDR3 is TGTGCCAGCAGCTCCACAATTACAGGGACTGGAAACACCATATATTTT.

This chain joins TRBV3-1 (or the pseudogene TRBV3-2) and TRBJ1-2; 10 bases line up with TRBD1. The length of the CDR3 is 16 residues. The germline V gene has CDR1 LGHDT and CDR2 YNNKEL (reference sequence). V was clipped by 0 bases and J by 5 bases; unmatched bases: 6. CDR3 DNA sequence: TGTGCCAGCAGCCAAGATCTCGGACAGGGGGGATATGGCTACACCTTC. Translation gives CASSQDLGQGGYGYTF.